The 15 T cell receptor beta chains below all came from one sample that was sequenced in a study of T-cell memory formation after mild COVID-19. TCRdb reprocessed the 5' RACE reads with MiXCR, giving one entry per CDR3 protein. Altogether around 82,000 distinct CDR3 sequences are present, roughly 12% being singletons, with the ten largest covering less than 45%. Sequenced sample: PBMCs or a T cell subset sorted from them (not recorded which). The origin of the receptors is a man aged 18 to 29 who had mild COVID-19 (a few samples of this study predate the infection). Cell type and time point are not known.

CDR3 region: CASSYSFGGENEQFF. The DNA of the CDR3 is TGTGCCAGCAGTTACTCCTTCGGGGGGGAAAATGAGCAGTTCTTC. The chain has TRBV6-5 and TRBJ2-1; 8 bases are shared with TRBD2. The CDR3 length is 15 residues. Germline V gives CDR1 MNHEY, CDR2 SVGAGI. With V trimmed by 0 bases and J by 7 bases, 5 bases remained unmatched.

This clonotype has just a few counts. The chain is built from TRBV28 and TRBJ2-7; 7 nucleotides align to TRBD1. V was clipped by 9 bases and J by 1 base; unmatched bases: 12. This CDR3 comprises 15 residues. Germline V CDR1 and CDR2: MDHEN, SYDVKM. Here the CDR3 reads CASRNRQGRSYEQYF. In DNA form, the CDR3 reads TGTGCCAGTAGAAACCGACAGGGCCGATCCTACGAGCAGTACTTC.

This clonotype was observed a few times. The chain has TRBV20-1 and TRBJ2-3, with TRBD2 matching 8 bases. Germline V gene lookup returns CDR1 DFQATT and CDR2 SNEGSKA (reference sequence). J gave up 3 bases and V 8 bases, and 10 bases lay outside the gene matches. The CDR3 totals 14 residues. The CDR3 loop is CSSVGGGGTDTQYF. The CDR3 bases are TGCAGTTCCGTCGGGGGCGGGGGGACAGATACGCAGTATTTT.

The chain's CDR3 is CASSWTGGSQETQYF. The CDR3 DNA is TGTGCCAGCAGCTGGACAGGGGGCTCCCAAGAGACCCAGTACTTC. The V gene is TRBV7-9, the J gene TRBJ2-5; 11 bases line up with TRBD1. Losses at the gene ends were 4 bases for V and 1 base for J; bases not matched to a gene: 2. Germline V gives CDR1 SEHNR, CDR2 FQNEAQ (reference sequence). This CDR3 contains 15 residues.

This clonotype was observed a few times. The chain combines TRBV7-9 with TRBJ2-7; 7 bases align to TRBD1. Germline CDR1 is SEHNR and CDR2 is FQNEAQ (reference sequence). Trimming cost V 5 bases and J 2 bases; bases outside gene matches: 6. The CDR3 sequence is 14 residues long. As DNA, the CDR3 is TGTGCCAGCAGCCCGACAGGGATACCCTACGAGCAGTACGTC. This gives the protein CASSPTGIPYEQYV.

This clonotype was counted between two and nine times. The chain uses TRBV4-3 and TRBJ1-2, with a possible D match to TRBD1 (6 bases). Per germline, CDR1 LGHNA and CDR2 YSLEER. The CDR3 loop spans 14 amino acids. Trimming pared 1 base from V and 7 bases from J, leaving 13 bases between. The chain's CDR3 is CASSQGWGHGGYTF. As DNA, the CDR3 is TGCGCCAGCAGCCAAGGATGGGGACACGGTGGCTACACCTTC.

V usage is TRBV18 and J usage is TRBJ2-2; a weak D match, TRBD1 (6 bases). The CDR3 spans 18 residues. The germline CDR1 and CDR2 sequences are KGHSH and LQKENI. The V end was cut by 3 bases, the J end by 3 bases, with 20 bases between. The CDR3 here is CASSPPFTRTDYTGELFF. The CDR3 DNA follows: TGTGCCAGCTCACCGCCTTTCACCCGGACAGACTACACCGGGGAGCTGTTTTTT.

The chain carries TRBV29-1 and TRBJ2-1; TRBD1 matches 7 bases. Trimming cost V 5 bases and J 6 bases; bases outside gene matches: 10. This CDR3 is built from 14 residues. CDR1 SQVTM and CDR2 ANQGSEA come from the germline V gene. CDR3 residues: CSVNTGVAPNEQFF. The CDR3 DNA sequence: TGCAGCGTTAACACAGGGGTGGCTCCCAATGAGCAGTTCTTC.

The chain is built from TRBV27 and TRBJ1-6; 9 bases are shared with TRBD1. The trim removed 7 bases at V and 9 bases at J, leaving 10 bases unmatched. The germline gives CDR1 MNHEY, CDR2 SMNVEV (reference sequence). CDR3 length: 15 residues. CDR3 residues: CASNPRGQGFSPLHF. The DNA of the CDR3 is TGTGCCAGCAATCCCCGAGGACAGGGGTTTTCACCCCTCCACTTT.

This clonotype turned up a few times. This sequence joins TRBV4-3 and TRBJ1-1; 9 nucleotides agree with TRBD1. From germline, CDR1 is LGHNA and CDR2 YSLEER. Trimming at V came to 3 bases and at J to 6 bases, leaving 2 bases not matched to a gene. The CDR3 extends over 13 amino acids. The DNA of the CDR3 is TGCGCCAGCAGCCACACAGGGGGCCCTGAAGCTTTCTTT. Encoded protein: CASSHTGGPEAFF.

In its sample, this clonotype was seen a few times. The chain carries TRBV6-1 and TRBJ2-1, with D uncertain. The germline V gene has CDR1 MNHNS and CDR2 SASEGT. This CDR3 has 15 residues. V lost 6 bases, J lost 6 bases, and 18 bases lay in between. CDR3 coding DNA: TGTGCCAGCAGCCCCATGGGTAGTCTCTTCAATGAGCAGTTCTTC. It encodes CASSPMGSLFNEQFF.

This clonotype was picked up a small number of times. The chain combines TRBV5-6 with TRBJ2-7; D unresolved. Germline CDR1 reads SGHDT; CDR2 reads YYEEEE. The CDR3 sequence is 12 residues long. Trimming shortened V by 3 bases and J by 0 bases, and 4 bases separated the two germline ends. CDR3 amino acids: CASSSGSYEQYV. CDR3 DNA: TGTGCCAGCAGCTCCGGCTCCTACGAGCAGTACGTC.

This clonotype has only a few counts. The V gene is TRBV12-3 or TRBV12-4, the J gene TRBJ1-2; D might be TRBD1 (6 bases). The CDR3 runs to 13 residues. V lost 5 bases, J lost 3 bases, and 10 bases lay in between. The CDR3 protein is CASSDQGYYGYTF. The CDR3 DNA is TGTGCCAGCAGTGATCAGGGGTACTATGGCTACACCTTC.

This clonotype turned up a few times. The V gene is TRBV7-6, the J gene TRBJ1-5, with TRBD1 as a possible D gene (5 bases). There are 15 residues in the CDR3. V lost 1 base, J lost 2 bases, and 9 bases lay in between. The germline gives CDR1 SGHVS, CDR2 FNYEAQ. The CDR3 loop reads CASSLEGSGNQPQHF. In DNA, the CDR3 is TGTGCCAGCAGCTTAGAGGGGTCTGGCAATCAGCCCCAGCATTTT.

The table lists this clonotype with a few counts. The chain recombines TRBV27 with TRBJ1-5; unclear D gene. The CDR3 consists of 13 residues. Trimming pared 6 bases from V and 3 bases from J, leaving 9 bases between. CDR1 is MNHEY, CDR2 SMNVEV, per germline (reference sequence). The chain's CDR3 is CASRPGFNQPQHF. The CDR3 DNA reads TGTGCCAGCAGACCGGGGTTCAATCAGCCCCAGCATTTT.